This T cell receptor beta chain was retrieved from a study of shared clonotypes between healthy human individuals. The repertoire was sequenced with immunoSEQ multiplex PCR; TCRdb's copy has only in-frame clones and lacks some. The sample lists about 380,000 clones; 90% to 98% were seen once. Trimming pared 3 bases from V and 4 bases from J, leaving 16 bases between. Germline assignment: CDR1 LNHDA and CDR2 SQIVND (reference sequence). CDR3 length equals 16 residues. The sequencing sample was made of memory CD8+ T cells sorted from blood. The subset here: CD45RO+ cells pooled with CCR7-negative TemRA cells. The rearrangement joins TRBV19 to TRBJ1-3, with D possibly matching TRBD1 (6 bases). This TCR was sampled from a man between 25 and 39 years old in good health. The CDR3 loop is CASSIVGGGLGNTIYF. The CDR3, as DNA: TGTGCCAGTAGTATTGTCGGAGGGGGGCTCGGAAACACCATATATTTT.